This T cell receptor beta chain was captured in a study of blood T cell repertoires in COVID-19. Study at large: COVID-19 samples collected from the United States, Italy and Spain covered acute and convalescent phases.

Sequenced by immunoSEQ multiplex PCR; TCRdb stores in-frame clones only, minus some. The sample yields hundreds of thousands of clones, roughly 90% seen once. The source material was PBMCs or T cells enriched from blood (not recorded which). The receptor was derived from a man aged 55 to 69 who had recovered from COVID-19.

Here the CDR3 reads CASSPGQYTDTQYF. For the CDR3, the DNA is TGTGCCAGCAGTCCGGGACAGTACACAGATACGCAGTATTTT. The rearrangement uses TRBV6-5 and TRBJ2-3; 7 positions match TRBD1. With V trimmed by 5 bases and J by 2 bases, 4 bases remained unmatched. The CDR3 consists of 14 residues. From germline, CDR1 is MNHEY and CDR2 SVGAGI.